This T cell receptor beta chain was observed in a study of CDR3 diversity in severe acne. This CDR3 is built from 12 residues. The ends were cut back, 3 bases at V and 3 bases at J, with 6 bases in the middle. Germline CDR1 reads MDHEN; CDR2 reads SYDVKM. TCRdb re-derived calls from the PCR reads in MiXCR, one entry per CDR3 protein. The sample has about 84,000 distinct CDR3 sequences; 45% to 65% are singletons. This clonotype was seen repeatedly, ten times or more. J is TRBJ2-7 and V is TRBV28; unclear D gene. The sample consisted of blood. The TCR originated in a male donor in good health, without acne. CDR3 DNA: TGTGCCAGCAGTTTTAACAACTACGAGCAGTACTTC. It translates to CASSFNNYEQYF. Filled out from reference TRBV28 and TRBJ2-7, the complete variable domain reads DVKVTQSSRYLVKRTGEKVFLECVQDMDHENMFWYRQDPGLGLRLIYFSYDVKMKEKGDIPEGYSVSREKKERFSLILESASTNQTSMYLCASSFNNYEQYFGPGTRLTVT.